The 3 T cell receptor beta chains reported below all come from one sample, sequenced in a study of blood T cell repertoires in COVID-19. The protocol was immunoSEQ multiplex PCR, while the TCRdb copy is restricted to in-frame clones and leaves out a portion. The table includes around 160,000 clones, 75% to 85% detected once. The sequenced sample consisted of peripheral blood. The receptors were gathered from a man in his sixties with active or convalescent COVID-19.

V and J are TRBV19 and TRBJ2-7; 14 bases are a match to TRBD2. The germline V gene has CDR1 LNHDA and CDR2 SQIVND (reference sequence). V dropped 1 base and J dropped 6; count of bases not matched to a gene: 8. The CDR3 totals 17 residues. The CDR3 here is CASSIAGTSGSVTEQYF. CDR3 DNA: TGTGCCAGTAGTATAGCTGGGACTAGCGGGAGCGTAACCGAGCAGTACTTC.

This chain uses TRBV7-8 with TRBJ1-6; D is unclear. The CDR3 runs to 15 residues. CDR1 and CDR2 from the germline V gene are SGHVS and FQNEAQ. The V and J ends lost 0 bases and 2 bases respectively, with 5 bases between them. CDR3 loop: CASSLAGTYNSPLHF. The CDR3 DNA is TGTGCCAGCAGCTTAGCCGGGACCTATAATTCACCCCTCCACTTT.

The chain employs TRBV3-1 (or the pseudogene TRBV3-2) and TRBJ1-2, with 8 bases fitting TRBD1. Germline trimming cut 4 bases from V and 4 bases from J; bases unmatched to any gene: 5. The CDR3 spans 14 residues. Germline-derived CDR1 and CDR2 are LGHDT and YNNKEL (reference sequence). The CDR3 DNA sequence: TGTGCCAGCAGCCCCAGGGGGCAGGGCTATGGCTACACCTTC. This codes for CASSPRGQGYGYTF.